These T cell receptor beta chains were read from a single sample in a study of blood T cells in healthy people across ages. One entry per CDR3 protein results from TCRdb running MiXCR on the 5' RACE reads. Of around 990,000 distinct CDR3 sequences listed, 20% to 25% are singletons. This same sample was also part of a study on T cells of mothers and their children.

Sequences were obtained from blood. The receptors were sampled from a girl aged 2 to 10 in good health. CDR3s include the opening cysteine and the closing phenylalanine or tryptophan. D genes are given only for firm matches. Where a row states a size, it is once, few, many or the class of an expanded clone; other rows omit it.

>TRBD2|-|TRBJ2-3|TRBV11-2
TGTGCCAGCAGCTTAGGTTATGGTAGCGGGGCCATAACAGATACGCAGTATTTT
CASSLGYGSGAITDTQYF
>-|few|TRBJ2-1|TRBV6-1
TGTGCCAGCGGATCCCGGTACAATGAGCAGTTCTTC
CASGSRYNEQFF
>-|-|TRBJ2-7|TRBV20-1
TGCAGTGCTCTAGCCGGGCCCTCATTAGGCTACGAGCAGTACTTC
CSALAGPSLGYEQYF
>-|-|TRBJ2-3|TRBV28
TGTGCCAGCAGCTCCCCCGATCGGGTCACAGATACGCAGTATTTT
CASSSPDRVTDTQYF
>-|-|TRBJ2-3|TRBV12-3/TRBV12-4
TGTGCCAGCAGTCCGCGGACAGACCACACAGATGCGCAGTATTTT
CASSPRTDHTDAQYF
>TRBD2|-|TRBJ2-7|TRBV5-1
TGCGCCAGCAGCTCGGGAGTGGTTTCTAGCGGCTACGAGCAGTACTTC
CASSSGVVSSGYEQYF
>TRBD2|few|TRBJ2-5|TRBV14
TGTGCCAGCAGCCAAGATTTTACGGCGGGGGAGTACCAAGAGACCCAGTACTTC
CASSQDFTAGEYQETQYF
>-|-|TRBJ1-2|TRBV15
TGTGCCACCAGCAGAGATTGGTTACACGAGGAAGGCGGCTACACCTTC
CATSRDWLHEEGGYTF
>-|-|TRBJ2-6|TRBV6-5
TGTGCCAGCAGTTATGCCCCACGGACTACTGGGGCCAACGTCCTGACTTTC
CASSYAPRTTGANVLTF
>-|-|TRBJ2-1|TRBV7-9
TGTGCCAGCAGCTTAGTTCAGAATTACAATGAGCAGTTCTTC
CASSLVQNYNEQFF
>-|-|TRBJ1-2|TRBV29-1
TGCAGCGTGTCGGGGGGCGCTAACTATGGCTACACCTTC
CSVSGGANYGYTF
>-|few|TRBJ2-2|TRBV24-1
TGTGCCACCAGTGACACGGACAGTACCGGGGAGCTGTTTTTT
CATSDTDSTGELFF
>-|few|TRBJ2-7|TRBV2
TGTGCCAGCCGCCCCAGGACAGTCTCCTACGAGCAGTACTTC
CASRPRTVSYEQYF
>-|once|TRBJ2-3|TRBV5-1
TGCGCCAGCAGCTCGAGGCCTGAGAGCACAGATACGCAGTATTTT
CASSSRPESTDTQYF
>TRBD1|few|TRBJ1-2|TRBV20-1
TGCAGTGCTAGGGCAGGGGGTAACTATGGCTACACCTTC
CSARAGGNYGYTF
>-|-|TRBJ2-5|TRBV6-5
TGTGCCAGCAGCCTTGGGCCCTTCCAAGAGACCCAGTACTTC
CASSLGPFQETQYF
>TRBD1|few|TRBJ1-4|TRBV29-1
TGCAGCGTATCCCCCGGGGTGGCGGACAGGGAAGGTGAAAAACTGTTTTTT
CSVSPGVADREGEKLFF
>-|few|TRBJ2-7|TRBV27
TGTGCCAGCAGTTTGAGGGGCAGCTCCTACTACGAGCAGTACTTC
CASSLRGSSYYEQYF
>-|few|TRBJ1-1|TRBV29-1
TGCAGCGCCTCACAGGGTGGTGGGATCATGAACACTGAAGCTTTCTTT
CSASQGGGIMNTEAFF
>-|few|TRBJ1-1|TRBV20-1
TGCAGTGCCCCCTGGGACACTGAAGCTTTCTTT
CSAPWDTEAFF
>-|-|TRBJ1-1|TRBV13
TGTGCCAGCAGCTTAGATACGGTCGGCACTGAAGCTTTCTTT
CASSLDTVGTEAFF
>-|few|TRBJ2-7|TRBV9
TGTGCCAGCAGCGTAGATGCGGACGGATACCCCCAGCAGTACTTC
CASSVDADGYPQQYF
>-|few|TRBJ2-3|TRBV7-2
TGTGCCAGCAGCTTAGCGCATAAGGGGACCACAGATACGCAGTATTTT
CASSLAHKGTTDTQYF
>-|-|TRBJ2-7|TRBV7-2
TGTGCCAGCAGCCCCCACGCCTCCTACGAGCAGTACTTC
CASSPHASYEQYF
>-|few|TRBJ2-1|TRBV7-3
TGTGCCAGCAGCCACCTGGGGGGACCCGATTACAATGGGCAGTTCTTC
CASSHLGGPDYNGQFF
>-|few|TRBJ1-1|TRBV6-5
TGTGCCAGCAGTCAGCCTCGGGGGGTGGCGGAAACTTTCTTT
CASSQPRGVAETFF
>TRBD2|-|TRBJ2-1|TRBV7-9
TGTGCCAGCAGCCCACGGATAGCGGGAGTCGCGTACAATGAGCAGTTCTTC
CASSPRIAGVAYNEQFF
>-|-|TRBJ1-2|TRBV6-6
TGTGCCAGCAGTCGACAAGACCTCTATGGCTACACCTTC
CASSRQDLYGYTF
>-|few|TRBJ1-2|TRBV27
TGTGCCAGCACGAGTACGATCTCTAGCTATGGCTACACCTTC
CASTSTISSYGYTF